This T cell receptor (beta chain) was captured by sequencing in a study of long-term antiretroviral therapy in people with HIV. Study results and caveats: Those clones which expanded before ART made up the dominant part of the repertoire at all time points.

Survey-level resolution applied to immunoSEQ assay v3.0. Sequenced by immunoSEQ multiplex PCR; TCRdb stores in-frame clones only, minus some. The sample lists about 22,000 clones; 85% to 90% were seen once. This clone was found a few times. Antigen specificity is unknown. Between the trimmed V and J ends, which lost 6 bases and 3 bases, there was a span of 18 bases. Germline-derived CDR1 and CDR2 are MNHNS and SASEGT. CDR3 length: 15 residues. The source is a woman aged 30 to 39 with HIV. The sequencing here drew on unsorted PBMCs, taken 1.8 years before starting antiretroviral therapy. The genes are TRBV6-1 and TRBJ2-7; a possible D gene is TRBD2 (5 bases). The CDR3 loop is CASSATMVGSYEQYV. In nucleotides, the CDR3 is TGTGCCAGCAGCGCAACCATGGTGGGGAGCTACGAGCAGTACGTC.